Below, 31 T cell receptor beta chains from the same sample are listed, as sequenced in a study of blood T cell repertoires in COVID-19. The data were produced by immunoSEQ multiplex PCR, yet TCRdb's version contains in-frame clones alone and is incomplete. The data show more than 200,000 clones, just over 90% seen once. The specimen was PBMCs or T cells enriched from blood (not recorded which). The receptor source for this set is a woman younger than 35 who had recovered from COVID-19.

This clone was detected only once. V and J are TRBV7-2 and TRBJ1-1; D possibly corresponds to TRBD1 (6 bases). The CDR3 runs 14 residues. V was clipped by 5 bases and J by 3 bases, with 13 bases between them. Germline CDR1 is SGHTA and CDR2 is FQGNSA. CDR3 in DNA: TGTGCCAGCAGCCCCGCCGGGGGGCACACTGAAGCTTTCTTT. Translating gives CASSPAGGHTEAFF.

This clone was picked up one time. The V and J genes are TRBV19 and TRBJ1-1, with 8 nucleotides matching TRBD1. The V segment lost 10 bases and the J segment 4 bases; nucleotides outside the gene matches: 11. CDR3 length: 14 residues. Germline CDR1 is LNHDA and CDR2 is SQIVND (reference sequence). Here the CDR3 DNA reads TGTGCCACCAGGGCACCAGGGGGCGGCACTGAAGCTTTCTTT. Encoded protein: CATRAPGGGTEAFF.

This chain uses TRBV7-9 with TRBJ2-5, with 7 bases lining up with TRBD1. Germline values: CDR1 SEHNR, CDR2 FQNEAQ (reference sequence). This CDR3 region has 14 residues. V trimming: 3 bases; J trimming: 4 bases; junction bases outside the gene matches: 5. This CDR3 is CASSFGDRPETQYF. In DNA, the CDR3 is TGTGCCAGCAGCTTCGGGGACAGACCAGAGACCCAGTACTTC.

The chain joins TRBV28 to TRBJ1-2, with D hard to call. The CDR3 runs to 12 residues. Trimming pared 6 bases from V and 4 bases from J, leaving 9 bases between. Per germline, CDR1 MDHEN and CDR2 SYDVKM. The CDR3 DNA reads TGTGCCAGCAGGACTGCCATCTATGGCTACACCTTC. This translates into CASRTAIYGYTF.

This clone was observed a single time. The chain has TRBV7-9 and TRBJ2-3, with unresolved D. Trimming removed 4 bases at V and 14 bases at J, with 22 bases between. Looked up from germline, CDR1 is SEHNR and CDR2 is FQNEAQ (reference sequence). There are 14 residues in the CDR3. CDR3 DNA: TGTGCCAGCAGCTCACGACTCGAGCCCGAACGACCGTATTTT. Its translation: CASSSRLEPERPYF.

The chain employs TRBV9 and TRBJ2-6; D is possibly TRBD1 (5 bases). Germline-derived CDR1 and CDR2 are SGDLS and YYNGEE. The length of the CDR3 is 15 residues. V dropped 0 bases and J dropped 5 bases, with 9 bases sitting between them. The CDR3 region has the DNA TGTGCCAGCAGCGTAGGAGACAGTAGGGCCAACGTCCTGACTTTC. Encoded protein: CASSVGDSRANVLTF.

In its sample, this clone was seen a few times. The rearrangement uses TRBV7-8 and TRBJ2-4; 7 bases align to TRBD1. The CDR3 length is 16 residues. Losses at the gene ends were 5 bases for V and 0 bases for J; bases not matched to a gene: 7. Germline loops: CDR1 SGHVS, CDR2 FQNEAQ. Here the CDR3 reads CASSPRDSLAKNIQYF. CDR3 DNA: TGTGCCAGCAGCCCACGGGACAGTTTAGCCAAAAACATTCAGTACTTC.

The chain has TRBV27 and TRBJ1-4; TRBD1 might be the D (5 bases). Germline-derived CDR1 and CDR2 are MNHEY and SMNVEV (reference sequence). The V and J ends lost 5 bases and 12 bases respectively, with 22 bases between them. The CDR3 covers 15 residues. CDR3 residues: CASSLGGLPGFELFF. The DNA for the CDR3 is TGTGCCAGCAGTCTCGGGGGACTTCCAGGGTTCGAACTGTTTTTT.

The chain joins TRBV5-4 to TRBJ1-2; TRBD1 aligns across 11 bases. The CDR3 runs 14 residues. CDR1 SGHNT and CDR2 YYREEE come from the germline V gene (reference sequence). The ends lost 2 bases at V and 8 bases at J; junction bases unmatched: 5. The CDR3, as DNA: TGTGCCAGCAGCTTCATGGACAGGGGGCGGGGCTACACCTTC. This gives the protein CASSFMDRGRGYTF.

The rearrangement uses TRBV12-5 and TRBJ1-2; 8 nucleotides line up with TRBD1. After removal of 0 bases from V and 8 bases from J, the junction contained 17 bases not matched to a gene. The germline V gene has CDR1 LGHNT and CDR2 FRNRAP. CDR3 length equals 18 residues. In DNA form, the CDR3 reads TGTGCTAGTGGTTTGGTACAATTTGGGGGACAGGCGCGAGGCGGCTACACCTTC. Translated, it gives CASGLVQFGGQARGGYTF.

This clone was recorded a few times. The V gene is TRBV2, the J gene TRBJ2-7, with 11 bases aligning to TRBD2. After removal of 5 bases from V and 2 bases from J, the junction contained 8 bases not matched to a gene. CDR3 size: 16 residues. Germline V lookup: CDR1 SNHLY, CDR2 FYNNEI. Written as DNA, the CDR3 is TGTGCCAGCAGTAATAGGGGACTAGCGGTAGCCTACGAGCAGTACTTC. Encoded protein: CASSNRGLAVAYEQYF. The full variable domain, with the rest looked up from reference TRBV2 and TRBJ2-7, is EPEVTQTPSHQVTQMGQEVILRCVPISNHLYFYWYRQILGQKVEFLVSFYNNEISEKSEIFDDQFSVERPDGSNFTLKIRSTKLEDSAMYFCASSNRGLAVAYEQYFGPGTRLTVT.

The CDR3 DNA reads as TGTGCCATCAGTGAGATACAGGGTCGGGGCAACACTGAAGCTTTCTTT. It is translated as CAISEIQGRGNTEAFF. The chain is built from TRBV10-3 and TRBJ1-1; D is perhaps TRBD1 (6 bases). The CDR3 is made up of 16 amino acids. V lost 2 bases and J lost 2, with 15 bases in between. Germline-derived CDR1 and CDR2 are ENHRY and SYGVKD.

This clone was counted a single time. This sequence joins TRBV10-3 and TRBJ1-1, with a possible D match to TRBD1 (6 bases). Germline V gene data show CDR1 as ENHRY and CDR2 as SYGVKD. CDR3 length: 16 amino acids. Between the trimmed V and J ends, which lost 0 bases and 3 bases, there was a span of 14 bases. For the CDR3, the DNA is TGTGCCATCAGTGAGTCGCGGGCAGGGGCGGACACTGAAGCTTTCTTT. Protein: CAISESRAGADTEAFF.

This chain connects TRBV7-8 to TRBJ2-2; TRBD2 matches at 7 bases. The CDR3 consists of 17 residues. J lost 4 bases, V lost 1 base, and 9 bases had no gene match. Germline CDR1 is SGHVS and CDR2 is FQNEAQ. The CDR3 sequence: CASSLVVGTTGTGELFF. The CDR3 nucleotides are TGTGCCAGCAGCTTAGTCGTAGGGACTACGGGCACCGGGGAGCTGTTTTTT.

The chain uses TRBV28 and TRBJ1-4; the match to TRBD1 covers 10 bases. CDR1 and CDR2 (germline): MDHEN, SYDVKM. This CDR3 has 16 amino acids. J gave up 8 bases and V 4 bases, and 10 bases lay outside the gene matches. The DNA for the CDR3 is TGTGCCAGCAGTTCCCGCCGGGACAGGGGTCTGGAAAAACTGTTTTTT. Protein: CASSSRRDRGLEKLFF. Together with reference TRBV28 and TRBJ1-4, the CDR3 gives the full variable domain: DVKVTQSSRYLVKRTGEKVFLECVQDMDHENMFWYRQDPGLGLRLIYFSYDVKMKEKGDIPEGYSVSREKKERFSLILESASTNQTSMYLCASSSRRDRGLEKLFFGSGTQLSVL.

This clone occurred a few times. This rearrangement joins TRBV28 to TRBJ2-1, with TRBD2 matching over 11 bases. V lost 6 bases to trimming and J lost 5 bases; unmatched junction nucleotides: 3. The germline V gene has CDR1 MDHEN and CDR2 SYDVKM. The CDR3 spans 14 residues. CDR3 nucleotides: TGTGCCAGCAGGAGACTAGCGGGAAACAATGAGCAGTTCTTC. Translated, it gives CASRRLAGNNEQFF.

This rearrangement joins TRBV2 to TRBJ2-7, with unresolved D. The germline V gene encodes CDR1 SNHLY and CDR2 FYNNEI. V shed 6 bases and J shed 3 bases, with 9 bases lying between them. The CDR3 has 12 residues. CDR3 nucleotides: TGTGCCAGCAGGGTCGGTCTCTACGAGCAGTACTTC. Amino acid sequence: CASRVGLYEQYF.

The chain couples TRBV11-3 to TRBJ2-4; no firm D call. The CDR3 runs 15 residues. Trimming took off 5 bases at V and 0 bases at J, with 11 bases between the two ends. Germline V gives CDR1 SGHNT, CDR2 YENEEA. The CDR3 DNA is TGTGCCAGCAGCCGTCGTGGGCTAGCCAAAAACATTCAGTACTTC. It specifies CASSRRGLAKNIQYF. The full variable domain, completed using reference TRBV11-3 and TRBJ2-4, is EAGVVQSPRYKIIEKKQPVAFWCNPISGHNTLYWYLQNLGQGPELLIRYENEEAVDDSQLPKDRFSAERLKGVDSTLKIQPAELGDSAVYLCASSRRGLAKNIQYFGAGTRLSVL.

The chain carries TRBV5-5 and TRBJ2-2; 7 bases align to TRBD1. The CDR3 is made up of 15 amino acids. From germline, CDR1 is SGHKS and CDR2 YYEKEE (reference sequence). The V segment lost 6 bases and the J segment 6 bases; nucleotides outside the gene matches: 11. The CDR3 loop reads CASIRQGELPGELFF. CDR3 coding DNA: TGTGCCAGCATTCGACAGGGTGAACTGCCCGGGGAGCTGTTTTTT.

The chain employs TRBV4-3 and TRBJ2-1; perhaps TRBD2 as D (7 bases). Germline V CDR1 and CDR2: LGHNA, YSLEER. V lost 0 bases and J lost 6, with 15 bases in between. The CDR3 contains 16 residues. The CDR3 DNA reads as TGCGCCAGCAGCCAAGATTGGGCGGGGGCCGTCAATGAGCAGTTCTTC. Translated: CASSQDWAGAVNEQFF.

This chain links TRBV5-1 with TRBJ1-2; D is undetermined. Trimming took off 1 base at V and 3 bases at J, with 16 bases between the two ends. CDR3 length: 16 amino acids. The germline CDR1 and CDR2 sequences are SGHRS and YFSETQ. The CDR3 region has the DNA TGCGCCAGCAGCTTGCCCGGGTCAGCCGACGACTATGGCTACACCTTC. It codes for CASSLPGSADDYGYTF.

The chain couples TRBV7-2 to TRBJ1-2; D is perhaps TRBD1 (5 bases). Trimming cost V 2 bases and J 10 bases, with 11 bases left between them. CDR3 length: 12 residues. CDR1 and CDR2 (germline): SGHTA, FQGNSA. The CDR3 region is CASSLLWDFYTF. The CDR3 DNA sequence: TGTGCCAGCAGCTTACTATGGGACTTCTACACCTTC.

The chain carries TRBV28 and TRBJ1-2; TRBD1 might be the D (6 bases). With 6 bases removed from V and 4 bases from J, the gap between germline ends came to 15 bases. This CDR3 has 14 amino acids. The germline V gene has CDR1 MDHEN and CDR2 SYDVKM. CDR3 residues: CASSRTARSYGYTF. CDR3 DNA sequence: TGTGCCAGCAGCCGGACAGCCCGGAGCTATGGCTACACCTTC.

V usage is TRBV14 and J usage is TRBJ1-3; D is ambiguous. CDR1 is SGHDN, CDR2 FVKESK, per germline. The CDR3 covers 14 residues. Trimming pared 0 bases from V and 5 bases from J, leaving 8 bases between. DNA of the CDR3: TGTGCCAGCAGCCAAGATGTCAGGAGAAACACCATATATTTT. Translation: CASSQDVRRNTIYF.

The rearrangement uses TRBV6-5 and TRBJ1-1; D perhaps matches TRBD1 (6 bases). Looked up from germline, CDR1 is MNHEY and CDR2 is SVGAGI. V was shortened by 1 base and J by 6 bases, with 15 bases between the two germline ends. This CDR3 region has 15 residues. CDR3 region: CASSYLTGSRAEAFF. The CDR3 coding sequence is TGTGCCAGCAGTTACTTAACAGGGAGCAGGGCTGAAGCTTTCTTT.

This chain joins TRBV7-3 and TRBJ2-3; TRBD2 agrees at 8 bases. Germline V CDR1 and CDR2: SGHTA, FQGTGA. The V segment lost 4 bases and the J segment 2 bases; nucleotides outside the gene matches: 5. The CDR3 runs to 15 residues. CDR3 in DNA: TGTGCCAGCAGCTCTACTAGCGGAATCACAGATACGCAGTATTTT. It translates to CASSSTSGITDTQYF.

V is TRBV7-9 and J is TRBJ1-1; D is ambiguous. The germline V gene encodes CDR1 SEHNR and CDR2 FQNEAQ (reference sequence). Trimming removed 8 bases from V and 1 base from J, with 5 bases in between. The CDR3 spans 11 residues. The CDR3 sequence is CASDSNTEAFF. In nucleotides, the CDR3 is TGTGCCAGCGACTCGAACACTGAAGCTTTCTTT.

This sequence joins TRBV19 and TRBJ2-2; TRBD1 agrees at 7 bases. Trimming cost V 3 bases and J 6 bases; bases outside gene matches: 7. The CDR3 loop spans 15 amino acids. The germline CDR1 and CDR2 sequences are LNHDA and SQIVND (reference sequence). The CDR3 sequence is CASSITVGQAGELFF. The CDR3 nucleotides read TGTGCCAGTAGTATTACCGTTGGACAGGCCGGGGAGCTGTTTTTT.

Regarding this clone: In the same sample, other DNA sequences code for this CDR3. The rearrangement uses TRBV28 and TRBJ2-3, with TRBD2 matching over 8 bases. CDR1 is MDHEN and CDR2 is SYDVKM in the germline V gene. V lost 4 bases, J lost 1 base, and 4 bases stayed unmatched. The CDR3 contains 15 residues. For the CDR3, the DNA is TGTGCCAGCAGTTCCCCAGCGGGGGGCACAGATACGCAGTATTTT. It is translated as CASSSPAGGTDTQYF.

This chain joins TRBV24-1 and TRBJ2-1, with D unresolved. CDR3 length equals 15 residues. V dropped 2 bases and J dropped 0 bases, with 7 bases sitting between them. From germline, CDR1 is KGHDR and CDR2 SFDVKD. The chain's CDR3 is CATSDSWSSYNEQFF. The CDR3 DNA follows: TGTGCCACCAGTGATTCCTGGAGCTCCTACAATGAGCAGTTCTTC.

This clone has just one count. The chain couples TRBV14 to TRBJ1-2; 7 bases align to TRBD1. Germline-derived CDR1 and CDR2 are SGHDN and FVKESK. V gave up 6 bases and J gave up 2 bases; unmatched junction bases: 3. CDR3 length: 13 residues. CDR3 sequence (DNA): TGTGCCAGCAGGGGGACAGCAAACTATGGCTACACCTTC. Residues: CASRGTANYGYTF.